This TCR beta chain is from a study of T cells in Graves' hyperthyroidism and ophthalmopathy. Notes on the study in general: Prediction of ophthalmopathy progression came a median roughly 7.1 months pre-onset.

It was uncontrolled infection, other autoimmune disease, pregnancy or lactation that excluded patients. Each diagnosis was grounded in clinical symptoms, serum thyroxine and TRAb, thyroid ultrasound, and orbital computed tomography. Fresh peripheral blood, approximately 10 ml, yielded the PBMCs. The junction had 7 bases not matched to a gene; V was cut back by 3 bases and J by 4 bases. CDR3 length: 15 residues. CDR1 and CDR2 from the germline V gene are LNHNV and YYDKDF (reference sequence). Amplification targeted TCR beta CDR3 regions from RNA transcripts. During a first-round RT-PCR of the TCR CDR3, the HTBI primer set was used. One entry per CDR3 protein results from TCRdb running MiXCR on the multiplex PCR reads. The data show tens of thousands of distinct CDR3 sequences, roughly 50% seen once. This clonotype was observed once. Its specificity is unknown.

This clonotype was obtained from an older woman with Graves' ophthalmopathy. The chain joins TRBV15 to TRBJ1-1; 8 nucleotides align to TRBD1. The specimen sequenced was blood. CDR3 DNA: TGTGCCACCAGCAGTCCGGGACAGGCGAGCACTGAAGCTTTCTTT. It specifies CATSSPGQASTEAFF.